This entry describes one T cell receptor (beta chain). This record belongs to a study of blood T cell repertoires in COVID-19. Germline lookup yields CDR1 LNHDA and CDR2 SQIVND (reference sequence). Unmatched junction bases numbered 5, after V lost 10 bases and J lost 4 bases. The CDR3 is 13 residues long. Sequenced by immunoSEQ multiplex PCR; TCRdb stores in-frame clones only, minus some. The data show roughly 260,000 clones, around 90% seen once. Clinical history as reported by participants underpinned cohort assignment. The sequenced sample consisted of PBMCs or T cells enriched from blood (not recorded which). The chain uses TRBV19 and TRBJ1-5, with 9 bases that match TRBD1. The receptor was derived from a woman in her twenties or thirties with acute COVID-19. The CDR3: CATRGQGNQPQHF. The DNA of the CDR3 is TGTGCCACCCGGGGACAGGGAAATCAGCCCCAGCATTTT.